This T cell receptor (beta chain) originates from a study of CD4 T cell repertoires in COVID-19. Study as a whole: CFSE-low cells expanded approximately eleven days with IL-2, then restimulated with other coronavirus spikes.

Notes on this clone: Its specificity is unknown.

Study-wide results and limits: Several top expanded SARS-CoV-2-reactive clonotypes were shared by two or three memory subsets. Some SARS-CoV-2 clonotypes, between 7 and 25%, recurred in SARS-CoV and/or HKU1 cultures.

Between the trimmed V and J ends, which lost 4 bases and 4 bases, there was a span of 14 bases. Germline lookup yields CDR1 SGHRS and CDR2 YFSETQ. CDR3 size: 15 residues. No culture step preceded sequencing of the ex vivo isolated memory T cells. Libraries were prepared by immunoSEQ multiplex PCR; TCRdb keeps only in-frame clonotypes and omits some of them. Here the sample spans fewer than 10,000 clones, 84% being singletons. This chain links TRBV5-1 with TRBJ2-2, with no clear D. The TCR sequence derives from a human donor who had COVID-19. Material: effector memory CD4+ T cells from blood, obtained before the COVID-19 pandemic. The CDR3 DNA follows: TGCGCCAGCAGCGTCCCTAGTTTTTCCACCGGGGAGCTGTTTTTT. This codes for CASSVPSFSTGELFF. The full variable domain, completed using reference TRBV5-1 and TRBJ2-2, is KAGVTQTPRYLIKTRGQQVTLSCSPISGHRSVSWYQQTPGQGLQFLFEYFSETQRNKGNFPGRFSGRQFSNSRSEMNVSTLELGDSALYLCASSVPSFSTGELFFGEGSRLTVL.